A single sample is the source of the 20 T cell receptor beta chains below, sequenced in a study of stem cell transplantation in POMP-related autoinflammatory disease (dated by TCRdb to the early 2020s). In the paper's terms, the time point label means: after hematopoietic stem cell transplant. Library preparation was by the immunoSEQ multiplex PCR assay. TCRdb holds this immuneACCESS table with in-frame rearrangements only. Some clones are missing; in checked studies, unresolved V genes explain under half, and the rest has no known cause. The sample table holds 68,000 or so clones, of which approximately 90% were seen once. About 0.66% of the sample is in the top ten clones. This sample comprised CD4+ T cells from PBMCs, obtained after stem cell transplantation. These receptors all stem from a human patient with POMP-related autoinflammation and immune dysregulation (PRAID). Donor T cells from the graft may be present among the T cells after a transplant.

This clone has a single count. This CDR3 is CASSAGQGRETQYF. The CDR3 DNA reads TGTGCCAGCAGCGCCGGACAGGGGCGGGAGACCCAGTACTTC. This chain uses TRBV7-9 with TRBJ2-5; 9 nucleotides line up with TRBD1. The CDR3 runs 14 residues. Germline lookup yields CDR1 SEHNR and CDR2 FQNEAQ (reference sequence). V was pared by 5 bases and J by 5 bases, with 6 bases of the junction left unmatched.

The V call is TRBV25-1, the J call TRBJ1-6; D might be TRBD1 (6 bases). CDR1 is MGHDK and CDR2 is SYGVNS in the germline V gene. This CDR3 has 15 residues. V was trimmed by 2 bases and J by 5 bases, leaving 10 bases between them. The CDR3 nucleotides are TGTGCCAGCAGTGAACTTGACAGGAATAATTCACCCCTCCACTTT. Translation: CASSELDRNNSPLHF.

This clone was detected once. The rearrangement joins TRBV11-2 to TRBJ1-1; D might be TRBD1 (5 bases). The CDR3 runs 15 residues. V dropped 0 bases and J dropped 5 bases, with 13 bases sitting between them. Germline V gene data show CDR1 as SGHAT and CDR2 as FQNNGV. CDR3 protein: CASSLELGAWTEAFF. CDR3 sequence (DNA): TGTGCCAGCAGCTTAGAGTTAGGGGCCTGGACTGAAGCTTTCTTT.

As DNA, the CDR3 is TGTGCCAGCAGCCCGGGGCGGGCGAACACTGAAGCTTTCTTT. It specifies CASSPGRANTEAFF. This chain joins TRBV5-5 and TRBJ1-1, with a possible D match to TRBD1 (5 bases). CDR3 length: 14 amino acids. Trimming took 4 bases from V and 1 from J, leaving 11 bases between them. CDR1 and CDR2 from the germline V gene are SGHKS and YYEKEE (reference sequence). Full variable domain (rest looked up from reference TRBV5-5 and TRBJ1-1): DAGVTQSPTHLIKTRGQQVTLRCSPISGHKSVSWYQQVLGQGPQFIFQYYEKEERGRGNFPDRFSARQFPNYSSELNVNALLLGDSALYLCASSPGRANTEAFFGQGTRLTVV.

The chain carries TRBV5-1 and TRBJ2-6; TRBD1 might be the D (6 bases). The CDR3 spans 18 residues. Trimming took off 5 bases at V and 0 bases at J, with 18 bases between the two ends. Germline lookup yields CDR1 SGHRS and CDR2 YFSETQ. CDR3 sequence: CASRRGWTISSGANVLTF. The CDR3 nucleotides are TGCGCCAGCAGGAGGGGGTGGACAATAAGCTCTGGGGCCAACGTCCTGACTTTC.

The CDR3 DNA reads TGCGCCAGCAGCCAAGAAAGGGGAGGATCACCCCTCCACTTT. Its translation: CASSQERGGSPLHF. The rearrangement joins TRBV4-1 to TRBJ1-6; possible D gene TRBD1, 5 bases. V was trimmed by 0 bases and J by 10 bases, leaving 10 bases between them. CDR1 is MGHRA, CDR2 YSYEKL, per germline. The CDR3 has 14 residues.

This clone was detected only a few times. This rearrangement joins TRBV7-9 to TRBJ1-5; the D gene is possibly TRBD1 (6 bases). The CDR3 contains 17 residues. Trimming pared 1 base from V and 5 bases from J, leaving 18 bases between. The V gene's germline CDR1 is SEHNR and CDR2 FQNEAQ (reference sequence). The CDR3 loop reads CASSLVSGAVEDQPQHF. As DNA, the CDR3 is TGTGCCAGCAGCTTAGTTTCGGGGGCTGTTGAAGATCAGCCCCAGCATTTT.

This chain uses TRBV6-1 with TRBJ2-3, with D maybe TRBD1 (5 bases). Trimming shortened V by 1 base and J by 5 bases, and 10 bases separated the two germline ends. Germline V gene lookup returns CDR1 MNHNS and CDR2 SASEGT. The CDR3 is 14 amino acids. The CDR3 loop is CASSEGPRVDTQYF. In nucleotides, the CDR3 is TGTGCCAGCAGTGAAGGTCCCAGGGTAGATACGCAGTATTTT.

This sequence joins TRBV28 and TRBJ1-5, with no clear D. Germline values: CDR1 MDHEN, CDR2 SYDVKM. V lost 5 bases and J lost 2, with 4 bases in between. CDR3 size: 12 residues. The CDR3 protein is CASSGGNQPQHF. In nucleotides, the CDR3 is TGTGCCAGCAGTGGAGGCAATCAGCCCCAGCATTTT.

The chain recombines TRBV6-5 with TRBJ2-4; D not resolved. The CDR3 runs 15 residues. V gave up 0 bases and J gave up 1 base, with 7 bases separating them. In germline, CDR1 is MNHEY, CDR2 SVGAGI. Here the CDR3 reads CASSYSHGAKNIQYF. DNA for the CDR3: TGTGCCAGCAGTTACTCACACGGGGCCAAAAACATTCAGTACTTC.

The chain combines TRBV5-6 with TRBJ1-3; 9 bases align to TRBD1. This CDR3 region has 16 residues. Germline V gives CDR1 SGHDT, CDR2 YYEEEE. The junction had 5 bases not matched to a gene; V was cut back by 2 bases and J by 2 bases. CDR3 region: CASSLYGQGTGNTIYF. CDR3 DNA: TGTGCCAGCAGCTTATATGGACAGGGGACTGGAAACACCATATATTTT.

This clone was observed once. The chain links TRBV5-1 to TRBJ2-3; D possibly corresponds to TRBD2 (5 bases). Germline V gives CDR1 SGHRS, CDR2 YFSETQ. Trimming took 2 bases from V and 0 from J, leaving 22 bases between them. The CDR3 runs 19 residues. CDR3: CASSLWVTGVSPSTDTQYF. The DNA for the CDR3 is TGCGCCAGCAGCTTATGGGTAACCGGGGTATCCCCTAGCACAGATACGCAGTATTTT.

This chain uses TRBV19 with TRBJ2-7; D remains unclear. CDR1 LNHDA and CDR2 SQIVND come from the germline V gene (reference sequence). The V and J ends lost 9 bases and 5 bases respectively, with 20 bases between them. This CDR3 region has 14 residues. CDR3 sequence (DNA): TGTGCCAGCAGAGGAGAGGCGCAGGACCACGAGCAGTACTTC. As protein: CASRGEAQDHEQYF.

This clone was counted once. The rearrangement joins TRBV15 to TRBJ1-2, with D possibly TRBD1 on 5 matching bases. CDR3 length equals 14 residues. CDR1 LNHNV and CDR2 YYDKDF come from the germline V gene (reference sequence). V was cut by 0 bases and J by 4 bases, with 9 bases left in between. The CDR3: CATSRDFQGYGYTF. The CDR3 nucleotides are TGTGCCACCAGCAGAGATTTTCAGGGCTATGGCTACACCTTC.

The chain is built from TRBV5-4 and TRBJ2-7; 8 bases agree with TRBD2. This CDR3 comprises 15 residues. Germline V CDR1 and CDR2: SGHNT, YYREEE (reference sequence). The ends lost 4 bases at V and 10 bases at J; junction bases unmatched: 16. The CDR3 nucleotides read TGTGCCAGCAGCCATAAGCGGGAGCTATCTCCCGAACAGTACTTC. Its protein product is CASSHKRELSPEQYF.

The chain uses TRBV5-1 and TRBJ1-4, with D perhaps TRBD1 (6 bases). The CDR3 contains 14 residues. Trimming removed 0 bases at V and 8 bases at J, with 11 bases between. Germline CDR1 SGHRS, CDR2 YFSETQ. CDR3 protein: CASSLAGAGEKLFF. In nucleotides, the CDR3 is TGCGCCAGCAGCTTGGCAGGGGCCGGGGAAAAACTGTTTTTT. The full variable domain, in which reference TRBV5-1 and TRBJ1-4 provide the parts outside the CDR3, is KAGVTQTPRYLIKTRGQQVTLSCSPISGHRSVSWYQQTPGQGLQFLFEYFSETQRNKGNFPGRFSGRQFSNSRSEMNVSTLELGDSALYLCASSLAGAGEKLFFGSGTQLSVL.

This rearrangement joins TRBV9 to TRBJ1-1; tentatively, D is TRBD1 (6 bases). Per the germline V gene, CDR1 is SGDLS and CDR2 is YYNGEE. This CDR3 contains 17 residues. V was shortened by 3 bases and J by 0 bases, with 18 bases between the two germline ends. The CDR3 DNA reads TGTGCCAGCAGCGCAGGAACAAGACAGGCCATGAACACTGAAGCTTTCTTT. Translation: CASSAGTRQAMNTEAFF.

The V gene is TRBV11-2, the J gene TRBJ1-3; D not certain. There are 12 residues in the CDR3. CDR1 SGHAT and CDR2 FQNNGV come from the germline V gene. Trimming pared 5 bases from V and 9 bases from J, leaving 11 bases between. DNA for the CDR3: TGTGCCAGCAGCCCCCTCCGGGGCACCATATATTTT. It codes for CASSPLRGTIYF.

The J gene is TRBJ2-5, the V gene TRBV5-1; 9 nucleotides line up with TRBD1. CDR3 length: 15 residues. Trimming cost V 4 bases and J 7 bases; bases outside gene matches: 11. The germline CDR1 and CDR2 sequences are SGHRS and YFSETQ. This CDR3 reads CASSPTGGLPRTQYF. The CDR3 coding sequence is TGCGCCAGCAGCCCGACAGGGGGACTGCCCAGGACCCAGTACTTC.

The chain links TRBV10-3 to TRBJ1-2, with D unresolved. V was cut by 8 bases and J by 0 bases, with 13 bases left in between. Per the germline V gene, CDR1 is ENHRY and CDR2 is SYGVKD. This CDR3 region has 14 residues. CDR3 region: CAIRLEASNYGYTF. Here the CDR3 DNA reads TGTGCCATCCGCCTAGAGGCTTCTAACTATGGCTACACCTTC.